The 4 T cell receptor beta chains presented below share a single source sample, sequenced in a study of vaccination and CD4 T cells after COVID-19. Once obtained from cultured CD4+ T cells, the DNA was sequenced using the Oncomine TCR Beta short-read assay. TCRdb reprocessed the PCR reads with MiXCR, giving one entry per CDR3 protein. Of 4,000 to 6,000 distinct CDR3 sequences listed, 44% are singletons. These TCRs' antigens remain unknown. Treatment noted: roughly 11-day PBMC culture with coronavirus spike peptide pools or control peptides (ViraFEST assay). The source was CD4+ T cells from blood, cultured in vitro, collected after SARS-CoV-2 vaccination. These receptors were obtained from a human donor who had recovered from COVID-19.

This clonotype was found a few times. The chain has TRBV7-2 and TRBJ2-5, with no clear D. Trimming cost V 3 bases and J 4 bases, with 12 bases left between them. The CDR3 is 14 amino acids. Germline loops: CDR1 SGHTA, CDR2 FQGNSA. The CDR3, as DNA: TGTGCCAGCAGCTTTCGCGCGTGGGGAGAGACCCAGTACTTC. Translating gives CASSFRAWGETQYF.

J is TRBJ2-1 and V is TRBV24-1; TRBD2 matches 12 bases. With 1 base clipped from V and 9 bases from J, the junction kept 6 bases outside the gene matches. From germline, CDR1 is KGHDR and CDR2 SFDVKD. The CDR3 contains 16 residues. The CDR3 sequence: CATSDLLAGGLTEQFF. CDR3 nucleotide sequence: TGTGCCACCAGTGATTTACTAGCGGGAGGATTGACTGAGCAGTTCTTC.

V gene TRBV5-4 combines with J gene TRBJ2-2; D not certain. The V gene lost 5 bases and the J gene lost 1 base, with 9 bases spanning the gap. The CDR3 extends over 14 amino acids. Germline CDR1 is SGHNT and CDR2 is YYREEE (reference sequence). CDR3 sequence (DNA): TGTGCCAGCAGACAAGGCGGGAACACCGGGGAGCTGTTTTTT. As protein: CASRQGGNTGELFF.

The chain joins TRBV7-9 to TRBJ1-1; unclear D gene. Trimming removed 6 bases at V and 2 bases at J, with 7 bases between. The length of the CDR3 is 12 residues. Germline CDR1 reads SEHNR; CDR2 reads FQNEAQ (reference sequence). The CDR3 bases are TGTGCCAGCAGATTCGACAACACTGAAGCTTTCTTT. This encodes CASRFDNTEAFF.